These 18 T cell receptor beta chains were all obtained from the same sample, sequenced in a study of blood T cell repertoires in COVID-19. Assay: immunoSEQ multiplex PCR; the TCRdb copy retains only in-frame clones and omits some. The sample lists roughly 330,000 clones, approximately 87% occurring once. Sequencing was carried out using PBMCs or T cells enriched from blood (not recorded which). The receptors derive from a woman between 25 and 40 years old who had recovered from COVID-19.

Only one count was recorded for this clone. This chain's CDR3 is CASSQSGQGSSNTEAFF. The CDR3 DNA follows: TGTGCCAGCAGCCAGTCGGGACAGGGGAGCTCGAACACTGAAGCTTTCTTT. The chain joins TRBV16 to TRBJ1-1; 10 bases map to TRBD1. J lost 1 base, V lost 3 bases, and 8 bases had no gene match. CDR1 KGHSY and CDR2 FQNENV come from the germline V gene. This CDR3 contains 17 residues.

The chain joins TRBV9 to TRBJ2-7; 8 positions match TRBD1. The CDR3 runs 16 residues. Germline CDR1 is SGDLS and CDR2 is YYNGEE. V lost 4 bases, J lost 6 bases, and 15 bases stayed unmatched. The CDR3 DNA reads as TGTGCCAGCAGCCCTCAACCGGGACAGGAGGGTTTCGAGCAGTACTTC. Amino acids: CASSPQPGQEGFEQYF.

The CDR3 sequence is CASSARTSGGNPTDTQYF. CDR3 sequence (DNA): TGCGCCAGCAGCGCGCGAACTAGCGGGGGGAACCCCACAGATACGCAGTATTTT. J is TRBJ2-3 and V is TRBV4-3; 12 bases are shared with TRBD2. Germline CDR1 reads LGHNA; CDR2 reads YSLEER. The length of the CDR3 is 18 residues. V gave up 5 bases and J gave up 2 bases; unmatched junction bases: 11.

This sequence joins TRBV7-6 and TRBJ2-2, with 7 bases matching TRBD2. Germline V CDR1 and CDR2: SGHVS, FNYEAQ. With V trimmed by 6 bases and J by 5 bases, 15 bases remained unmatched. There are 17 residues in the CDR3. This CDR3 is CASSYVAGQGGTGELFF. The CDR3 nucleotides are TGTGCCAGCAGTTACGTAGCGGGCCAAGGAGGGACCGGGGAGCTGTTTTTT.

The chain carries TRBV19 and TRBJ1-2; 8 bases match TRBD1. The germline gives CDR1 LNHDA, CDR2 SQIVND (reference sequence). J gave up 5 bases and V 3 bases, and 11 bases lay outside the gene matches. The CDR3 length is 16 residues. CDR3 sequence reads: CASSMGQERPLYGYTF. The CDR3 DNA follows: TGTGCCAGTAGTATGGGACAGGAGAGGCCTCTATATGGCTACACCTTC.

The chain is built from TRBV25-1 and TRBJ2-3; TRBD2 agrees at 10 bases. The CDR3 loop spans 14 amino acids. J was trimmed by 6 bases and V by 6 bases; bases with no gene match: 6. From germline, CDR1 is MGHDK and CDR2 SYGVNS. In DNA, the CDR3 is TGTGCCAGCAGCCCAGCGGGGGGGCCGGATACGCAGTATTTT. It is translated as CASSPAGGPDTQYF. Drawing the rest from reference TRBV25-1 and TRBJ2-3, the complete variable domain is EADIYQTPRYLVIGTGKKITLECSQTMGHDKMYWYQQDPGMELHLIHYSYGVNSTEKGDLSSESTVSRIRTEHFPLTLESARPSHTSQYLCASSPAGGPDTQYFGPGTRLTVL.

The chain couples TRBV18 to TRBJ1-4, with a possible D match to TRBD1 (6 bases). The germline V gene encodes CDR1 KGHSH and CDR2 LQKENI. The V end was cut by 3 bases, the J end by 11 bases, with 19 bases between. This CDR3 is built from 15 residues. CDR3 region: CASSPTGGHVVKLFF. The CDR3 coding sequence is TGTGCCAGCTCACCGACCGGGGGGCACGTAGTTAAACTGTTTTTT.

The V call is TRBV4-2, the J call TRBJ2-6; D not certain. The CDR3 is 15 residues long. Germline V lookup: CDR1 LGHNA, CDR2 YNFKEQ. V lost 4 bases, J lost 0 bases, and 7 bases lay in between. This CDR3 is CASSRPGSGANVLTF. The DNA of the CDR3 is TGTGCCAGCAGCCGACCAGGCTCTGGGGCCAACGTCCTGACTTTC.

V and J are TRBV7-2 and TRBJ2-3; TRBD2 aligns across 8 bases. The CDR3 spans 16 residues. V dropped 1 base and J dropped 5; count of bases not matched to a gene: 8. CDR1 is SGHTA and CDR2 is FQGNSA in the germline V gene. The CDR3 sequence: CASSLVAGGGVDTQYF. DNA for the CDR3: TGTGCCAGCAGCTTAGTGGCGGGGGGCGGGGTAGATACGCAGTATTTT.

The V call is TRBV10-3, the J call TRBJ2-1, with 16 bases matching TRBD2. Trimming removed 6 bases from V and 8 bases from J; junction bases left unmatched: 16. This CDR3 contains 19 residues. Germline CDR1 is ENHRY and CDR2 is SYGVKD. CDR3 amino acids: CAIRGNRGLAGGPFDEQFF. As DNA, the CDR3 is TGTGCCATCAGGGGCAATCGGGGACTAGCGGGGGGGCCTTTCGATGAGCAGTTCTTC.

The chain employs TRBV3-1 (or the pseudogene TRBV3-2) and TRBJ1-5; D is perhaps TRBD1 (6 bases). This CDR3 has 18 amino acids. Trimming cost V 0 bases and J 4 bases, with 19 bases left between them. Germline CDR1 reads LGHDT; CDR2 reads YNNKEL (reference sequence). The CDR3 loop is CASSQDLPGRGRNQPQHF. The CDR3 DNA reads TGTGCCAGCAGCCAAGATCTTCCCGGCAGGGGAAGGAATCAGCCCCAGCATTTT.

The chain is built from TRBV5-1 and TRBJ1-1; D not resolved. Germline V gene data show CDR1 as SGHRS and CDR2 as YFSETQ. V lost 4 bases to trimming and J lost 1 base, with 11 bases between them. The CDR3 sequence is 14 residues long. CDR3 loop: CASSGTQENTEAFF. CDR3 coding DNA: TGCGCCAGCAGCGGAACGCAGGAGAACACTGAAGCTTTCTTT.

The table lists this clone with a few counts. The chain carries TRBV7-2 and TRBJ2-1; TRBD2 aligns across 11 bases. The CDR3 consists of 15 residues. The V segment lost 1 base and the J segment 8 bases; nucleotides outside the gene matches: 4. The germline V gene has CDR1 SGHTA and CDR2 FQGNSA. CDR3 sequence reads: CASSLGLAGRDEQFF. The CDR3 DNA reads as TGTGCCAGCAGCTTAGGACTAGCGGGGCGGGATGAGCAGTTCTTC.

This clone was detected only once. This chain connects TRBV5-1 to TRBJ2-6, with TRBD1 matching over 11 bases. Germline V lookup: CDR1 SGHRS, CDR2 YFSETQ. The CDR3 has 17 residues. The V and J ends lost 4 bases and 0 bases, in that order; junction bases with no gene match: 3. CDR3 amino acids: CASSTGTGGSGANVLTF. The CDR3 region has the DNA TGCGCCAGCAGCACTGGGACAGGGGGCTCTGGGGCCAACGTCCTGACTTTC.

The J gene is TRBJ1-1, the V gene TRBV4-1; no firm D call. Germline values: CDR1 MGHRA, CDR2 YSYEKL. The CDR3 is made up of 12 amino acids. Trimming took 8 bases from V and 7 from J, leaving 14 bases between them. CDR3 loop: CASSQRGGEAFF. The DNA for the CDR3 is TGCGCCAGCTCCCAACGGGGAGGTGAAGCTTTCTTT.

The chain recombines TRBV3-1 (or the pseudogene TRBV3-2) with TRBJ1-6, with TRBD1 as a possible D gene (6 bases). V was pared by 3 bases and J by 7 bases, with 13 bases between. CDR3 length: 15 amino acids. Per the germline V gene, CDR1 is LGHDT and CDR2 is YNNKEL (reference sequence). CDR3 sequence: CASSQMLTGNSPLHF. The DNA of the CDR3 is TGTGCCAGCAGCCAGATGCTTACAGGGAATTCACCCCTCCACTTT.

This chain joins TRBV3-1 (or the pseudogene TRBV3-2) and TRBJ1-5; D is ambiguous. Germline V gives CDR1 LGHDT, CDR2 YNNKEL (reference sequence). The CDR3 is 13 residues long. V lost 3 bases, J lost 0 bases, and 3 bases lay in between. The CDR3 coding sequence is TGTGCCAGCAGCCACTATAGCAATCAGCCCCAGCATTTT. Its translation is CASSHYSNQPQHF.

The rearrangement joins TRBV5-1 to TRBJ1-4, with D possibly TRBD1 on 5 matching bases. The CDR3 has 14 amino acids. The germline CDR1 and CDR2 sequences are SGHRS and YFSETQ. Trimming stripped 4 bases from V and 3 bases from J, with 10 bases between. The CDR3 here is CASSLGQPNEKLFF. The CDR3 nucleotides read TGCGCCAGCAGCCTAGGACAACCTAATGAAAAACTGTTTTTT. The full variable domain, its missing parts supplied by reference TRBV5-1 and TRBJ1-4, is KAGVTQTPRYLIKTRGQQVTLSCSPISGHRSVSWYQQTPGQGLQFLFEYFSETQRNKGNFPGRFSGRQFSNSRSEMNVSTLELGDSALYLCASSLGQPNEKLFFGSGTQLSVL.